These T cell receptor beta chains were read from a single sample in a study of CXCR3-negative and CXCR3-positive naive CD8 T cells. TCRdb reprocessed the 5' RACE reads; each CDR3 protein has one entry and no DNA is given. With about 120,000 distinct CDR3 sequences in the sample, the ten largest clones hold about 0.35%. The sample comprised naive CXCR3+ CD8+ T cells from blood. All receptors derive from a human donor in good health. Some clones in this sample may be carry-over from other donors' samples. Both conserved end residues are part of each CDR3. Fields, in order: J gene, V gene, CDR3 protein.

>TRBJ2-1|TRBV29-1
CSVNEQGIEQFF
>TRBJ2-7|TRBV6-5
CASSSRLDEQYF
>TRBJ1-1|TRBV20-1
CSARAPTRDREAEAFF
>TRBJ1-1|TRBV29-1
CSAVRRENTEAFF
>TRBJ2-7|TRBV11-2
CATEKWGTYEQYF
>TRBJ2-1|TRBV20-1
CSARFRRNSDEQFF
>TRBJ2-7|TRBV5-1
CASSYGQGLDEQYF
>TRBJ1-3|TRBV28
CASKYHSGNTIYF
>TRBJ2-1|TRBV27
CASSSLSGPNNEQFF
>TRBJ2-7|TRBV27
CASSLLAGGPGSYEQYF
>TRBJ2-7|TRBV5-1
CASSLGTSGTTSSYEQYF
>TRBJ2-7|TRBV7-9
CASSEDRGAYEQYF
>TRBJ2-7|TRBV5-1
CASSLVTGPSGEQYF
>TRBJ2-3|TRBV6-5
CASSPLSEGDTQYF
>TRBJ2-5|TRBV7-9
CASSTWSSETQYF
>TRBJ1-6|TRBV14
CASSQLGGSPLHF
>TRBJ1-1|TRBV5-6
CASSSGEGAGAFF
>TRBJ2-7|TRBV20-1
CSAREGGKNEQYF
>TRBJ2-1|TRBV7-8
CASSLALIGTYEQFF
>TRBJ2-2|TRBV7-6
CASSAESVWGLDTGELFF
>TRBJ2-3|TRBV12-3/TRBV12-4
CASSTTGVRTDTQYF
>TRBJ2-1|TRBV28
CASSLGTETVREQFF
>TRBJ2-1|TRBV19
CASSIEAQGDYEDEQFF
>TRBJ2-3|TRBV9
CASSVADYTDTQYF
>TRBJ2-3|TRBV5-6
CASSFGTGITDTQYF
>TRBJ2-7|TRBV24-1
CATSDSSYEQYF
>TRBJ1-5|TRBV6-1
CASSDFRFSNQPQHF
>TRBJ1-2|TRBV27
CASSLFFGGRGDGYTF
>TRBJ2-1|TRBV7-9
CASSLGWTSGKNSYNEQFF
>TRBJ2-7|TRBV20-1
CSASGSEMNPDEQYF
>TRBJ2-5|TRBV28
CASSLVGITQETQYF
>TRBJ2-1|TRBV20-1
CSAGAPTGNEQFF
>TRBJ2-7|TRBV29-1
CSARDRSSYEQYF
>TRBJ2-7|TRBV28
CASSFRGPTYEQYF
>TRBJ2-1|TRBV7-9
CASSLAGELDNEQFF
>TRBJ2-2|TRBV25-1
CASSEGQGWLTGELFF
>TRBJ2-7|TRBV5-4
CASSAPGRGPSYEQYF
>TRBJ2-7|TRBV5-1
CASSTDYEQYF
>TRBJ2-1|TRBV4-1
CASSQAPGAQRGEQFF
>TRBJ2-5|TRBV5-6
CASSLAVTGRETQYF
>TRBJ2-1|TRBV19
CAGRALAGGSNEQFF
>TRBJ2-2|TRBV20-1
CSATVKFGRENTGELFF
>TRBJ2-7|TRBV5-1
CASSPGTSGQYEQYF
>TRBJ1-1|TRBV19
CASSIGQTNTEAFF
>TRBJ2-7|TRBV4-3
CASSQETLYEQYF
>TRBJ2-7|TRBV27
CASSFTGVNYEQYF
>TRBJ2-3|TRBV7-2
CASSLATSIWDTQYF
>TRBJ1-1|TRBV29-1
CSAEVEGTEAFF
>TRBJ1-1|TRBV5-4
CASSLVPGALTEAFF
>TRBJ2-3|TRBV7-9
CASSLVGGLGDTQYF
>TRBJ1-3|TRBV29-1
CSVEGPGNTIYF
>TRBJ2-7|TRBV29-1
CSVRSAGEPLYEQYF
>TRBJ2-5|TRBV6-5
CASSPSGDRFWGAQYF
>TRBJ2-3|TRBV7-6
CASSLAPGLNTDTQYF
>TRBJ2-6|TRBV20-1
CSAFGGQPSGANVLTF